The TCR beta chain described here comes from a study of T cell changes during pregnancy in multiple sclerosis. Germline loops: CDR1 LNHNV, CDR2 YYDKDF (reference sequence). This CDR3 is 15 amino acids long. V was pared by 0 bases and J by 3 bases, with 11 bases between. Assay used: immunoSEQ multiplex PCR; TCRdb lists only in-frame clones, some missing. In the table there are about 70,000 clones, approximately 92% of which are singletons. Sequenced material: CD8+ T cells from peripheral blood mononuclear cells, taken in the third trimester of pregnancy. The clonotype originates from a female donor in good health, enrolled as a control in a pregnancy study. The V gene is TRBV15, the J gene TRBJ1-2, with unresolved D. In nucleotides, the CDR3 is TGTGCCACCAGCAGAGATCGTGGGGAGTACTATGGCTACACCTTC. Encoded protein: CATSRDRGEYYGYTF.